The TCR beta chain described here comes from a study of TIL therapy for anti-PD-1-resistant metastatic lung cancer. This was the immunoSEQ v3 assay. Data came from immunoSEQ multiplex PCR; TCRdb stores just in-frame clones and leaves some out. Of 40,000 to 60,000 clones in the sample, roughly 78% are singletons; the top ten hold 4% to 5.5%. V gave up 3 bases and J gave up 5 bases; unmatched junction bases: 6. The germline CDR1 and CDR2 sequences are SGHTA and FQGTGA. CDR3 length equals 15 residues. Noted time point: pre-treatment sample, taken before nivolumab and TIL therapy. This chain joins TRBV7-3 and TRBJ1-5, with 8 bases aligning to TRBD1. Sequences were derived from blood, sampled at baseline. The clonotype originates from a woman between 30 and 80 years old with non-small cell lung cancer. Here the CDR3 reads CASSFNTGGDQPQHF. DNA for the CDR3: TGTGCCAGCAGCTTTAACACAGGGGGGGATCAGCCCCAGCATTTT.